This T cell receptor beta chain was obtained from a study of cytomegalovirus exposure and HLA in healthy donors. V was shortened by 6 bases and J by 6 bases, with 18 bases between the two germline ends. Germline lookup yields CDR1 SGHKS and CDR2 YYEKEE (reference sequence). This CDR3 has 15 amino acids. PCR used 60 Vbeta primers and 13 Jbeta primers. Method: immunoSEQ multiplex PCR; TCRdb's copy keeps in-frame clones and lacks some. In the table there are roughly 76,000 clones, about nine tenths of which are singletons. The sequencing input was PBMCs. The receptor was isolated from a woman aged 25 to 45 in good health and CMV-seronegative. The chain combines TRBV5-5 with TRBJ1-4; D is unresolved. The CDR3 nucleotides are TGTGCCAGCAAATTGGGTACAGCCTTGCATGAAAAACTGTTTTTT. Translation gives CASKLGTALHEKLFF.